This T cell receptor beta chain was identified during a study of blood T cell repertoires in COVID-19. Study-level background: From T cells, B-cell-depleted T cells, or PBMCs came the material, which was cDNA or gDNA.

Germline CDR1 SGHDT, CDR2 YYEEEE. The CDR3 runs 17 residues. V dropped 9 bases and J dropped 2 bases, with 23 bases sitting between them. Study processing details: Reference gene primer amplification gave estimated nucleated cell counts. Assay used: immunoSEQ multiplex PCR; TCRdb lists only in-frame clones, some missing. The V and J calls and the clone size are those of that table, but D and trimming were determined from the DNA. The sample has roughly 250,000 clones; 85% to 90% are singletons. Allocation to cohorts depended on clinical history reported by the participants. The study counted Cohort 3 donors as recovered given two negative PCRs, clearance, or symptom resolution.

The TCR was taken from a man between 40 and 49 years old who had recovered from COVID-19. This chain links TRBV5-6 with TRBJ2-2, with D perhaps matching TRBD1 (6 bases). The specimen was PBMCs or T cells enriched from blood (not recorded which). The CDR3 coding sequence is TGTGCCACATCCCATGCCGTCGGGACATACAACACCGGGGAGCTGTTTTTT. Translated: CATSHAVGTYNTGELFF. Full variable domain (rest looked up from reference TRBV5-6 and TRBJ2-2): DAGVTQSPTHLIKTRGQQVTLRCSPKSGHDTVSWYQQALGQGPQFIFQYYEEEERQRGNFPDRFSGHQFPNYSSELNVNALLLGDSALYLCATSHAVGTYNTGELFFGEGSRLTVL.